A single sample gave rise to the 20 T cell receptor beta chains below, sequenced in a study of human T cells and chemical hapten exposure (dated by TCRdb to the early 2020s). In the paper's terms, the time point label means: pre-sensitization, week 0. Per the publication, the treatment or condition label means: therapeutic diphenylcyclopropenone sensitization with weekly scalp DPC. To prepare the library, RACE was applied. The data were produced on a NextSeq 500. TCRdb reprocessing: public reads trimmed at Q25 with fastp, clones called with MiXCR, in-frame beta chains kept. Every distinct CDR3 protein forms one entry, paired with its most common genes and DNA. The sample yields approximately 370,000 distinct CDR3 sequences; around 5% were counted once. Around 8% of the sample belongs to the ten largest clones. The input for sequencing was whole blood, taken in connection with sensitization to the hapten diphenylcyclopropenone (DPC). The receptors derive from a woman under 30 with alopecia areata. Some clones in this sample may be carry-over from other donors' samples.

The chain carries TRBV10-3 and TRBJ2-1; D remains unclear. This CDR3 contains 15 residues. Deletions cut 0 bases from V and 4 bases from J, with 10 bases between. Germline CDR1 and CDR2: ENHRY and SYGVKD. In DNA, the CDR3 is TGTGCCATCAGTGAGTCGGCAGAAACTTACAATGAGCAGTTCTTC. This codes for CAISESAETYNEQFF.

This clonotype has more than one count but fewer than ten. The V and J genes are TRBV7-9 and TRBJ2-7; the match to TRBD1 covers 8 bases. The V gene end was trimmed by 5 bases and the J gene end by 5 bases; junction bases not matched to a gene: 11. The CDR3 totals 15 residues. Germline CDR1 is SEHNR and CDR2 is FQNEAQ (reference sequence). In nucleotides, the CDR3 is TGTGCCAGCAGCCTTGGGACAGGCCCTGGGAACGAGCAGTACTTC. Translated: CASSLGTGPGNEQYF.

This clonotype was recorded at least ten times. The rearrangement joins TRBV15 to TRBJ2-7, with D possibly TRBD1 on 6 matching bases. This CDR3 contains 15 residues. CDR1 is LNHNV and CDR2 is YYDKDF in the germline V gene (reference sequence). Trimming cost V 4 bases and J 6 bases, with 19 bases left between them. In nucleotides, the CDR3 is TGTGCCACCAGCATGTATGAGACAGGCCCTGGCGAGCAGTACTTC. It specifies CATSMYETGPGEQYF. The full variable domain, in which reference TRBV15 and TRBJ2-7 provide the parts outside the CDR3, is DAMVIQNPRYQVTQFGKPVTLSCSQTLNHNVMYWYQQKSSQAPKLLFHYYDKDFNNEADTPDNFQSRRPNTSFCFLDIRSPGLGDTAMYLCATSMYETGPGEQYFGPGTRLTVT.

The chain has TRBV12-5 and TRBJ1-1; D may be TRBD1 (6 bases). Germline V gives CDR1 LGHNT, CDR2 FRNRAP. The CDR3 length is 16 residues. Trimming pared 0 bases from V and 6 bases from J, leaving 17 bases between. CDR3 DNA sequence: TGTGCTAGTGGTTTGGTATTAGGACAGCCGGGGGCTGAAGCTTTCTTT. This sequence encodes CASGLVLGQPGAEAFF.

The chain carries TRBV13 and TRBJ1-1; unclear D gene. Per germline, CDR1 PRHDT and CDR2 FYEKMQ (reference sequence). CDR3 size: 11 residues. V dropped 7 bases and J dropped 4 bases, with 7 bases sitting between them. CDR3 sequence reads: CASKFGTEAFF. In DNA form, the CDR3 reads TGTGCCAGCAAATTCGGCACTGAAGCTTTCTTT. The entire variable domain, with the rest obtained from reference TRBV13 and TRBJ1-1, is as follows: AAGVIQSPRHLIKEKRETATLKCYPIPRHDTVYWYQQGPGQDPQFLISFYEKMQSDKGSIPDRFSAQQFSDYHSELNMSSLELGDSALYFCASKFGTEAFFGQGTRLTVV.

V usage is TRBV10-3 and J usage is TRBJ1-3; no clear D gene. Germline V gene data show CDR1 as ENHRY and CDR2 as SYGVKD. The germline V and J ends were trimmed by 3 bases and 0 bases, with 9 bases remaining between them. CDR3 size: 15 residues. The CDR3 bases are TGTGCCATCAGTGACAGGCCGAACTCTGGAAACACCATATATTTT. It encodes CAISDRPNSGNTIYF.

This clonotype has a handful of counts. The chain couples TRBV19 to TRBJ1-2, with a weak D call TRBD1 (6 bases). The CDR3 totals 16 residues. Germline CDR1 is LNHDA and CDR2 is SQIVND (reference sequence). V shed 4 bases and J shed 4 bases, with 19 bases lying between them. For the CDR3, the DNA is TGTGCCAGTAGTAAACCTGGACAGAGTCCTACCTATGGCTACACCTTC. Encoded protein: CASSKPGQSPTYGYTF. The whole variable domain, filled in from reference TRBV19 and TRBJ1-2, reads DGGITQSPKYLFRKEGQNVTLSCEQNLNHDAMYWYRQDPGQGLRLIYYSQIVNDFQKGDIAEGYSVSREKKESFPLTVTSAQKNPTAFYLCASSKPGQSPTYGYTFGSGTRLTVV.

This chain uses TRBV7-9 with TRBJ2-4; no clear D. From germline, CDR1 is SEHNR and CDR2 FQNEAQ (reference sequence). The CDR3 has 14 residues. Trimming left V 4 bases short and J 0 bases short, with 7 bases between. The CDR3 here is CASSSERAKNIQYF. The CDR3 DNA is TGTGCCAGCAGCTCAGAAAGAGCCAAAAACATTCAGTACTTC.

This clonotype came up many times. This chain's CDR3 is CSARAPTGNTEAFF. The DNA for the CDR3 is TGCAGTGCTAGAGCCCCGACAGGGAACACTGAAGCTTTCTTT. The chain couples TRBV20-1 to TRBJ1-1, with a tentative D call TRBD1 (6 bases). Germline V gene lookup returns CDR1 DFQATT and CDR2 SNEGSKA (reference sequence). The CDR3 spans 14 residues. The germline V and J ends were trimmed by 1 base and 1 base, with 10 bases remaining between them.

This clonotype was found many times. This chain uses TRBV27 with TRBJ2-1; 9 bases align to TRBD2. The CDR3 has 14 residues. The V gene end was trimmed by 6 bases and the J gene end by 2 bases; junction bases not matched to a gene: 2. Germline-derived CDR1 and CDR2 are MNHEY and SMNVEV (reference sequence). The CDR3 DNA sequence: TGTGCCAGCAGCTTAGCGGGGGCCTACAATGAGCAGTTCTTC. Translation: CASSLAGAYNEQFF.

The CDR3 DNA reads TGTGCCAGCAGTGAATACCTCAATCAGCCCCAGCATTTT. This gives the protein CASSEYLNQPQHF. This chain connects TRBV6-1 to TRBJ1-5; D remains ambiguous. V lost 2 bases and J 3 bases, leaving 5 bases between the germline ends. This CDR3 region has 13 residues. Germline V gives CDR1 MNHNS, CDR2 SASEGT.

Ten or more counts support this clonotype. The chain couples TRBV28 to TRBJ2-7, with D unresolved. Trimming stripped 10 bases from V and 2 bases from J, with 12 bases between. This CDR3 comprises 12 residues. Germline CDR1 MDHEN, CDR2 SYDVKM. CDR3 in amino acids: CATSPSPYEQYF. The DNA for the CDR3 is TGTGCCACCTCCCCCTCGCCCTACGAGCAGTACTTC.

The gene calls are TRBV27 and TRBJ2-3, with 8 bases identical to TRBD2. CDR3 length equals 15 residues. With 5 bases clipped from V and 4 bases from J, the junction kept 8 bases outside the gene matches. Germline lookup yields CDR1 MNHEY and CDR2 SMNVEV (reference sequence). DNA of the CDR3: TGTGCCAGCAGTCCCGGGGGGGCTTCGCCAGATACGCAGTATTTT. It translates to CASSPGGASPDTQYF.

J is TRBJ1-4 and V is TRBV10-3; D perhaps matches TRBD1 (5 bases). This CDR3 spans 14 amino acids. Per the germline V gene, CDR1 is ENHRY and CDR2 is SYGVKD. Trimming shortened V by 10 bases and J by 10 bases, and 22 bases separated the two germline ends. In DNA form, the CDR3 reads TGTGCCACCGCAAGTGGGGGGTCGGTGTCAAAACTGTTTTTT. It yields the protein CATASGGSVSKLFF.

This clonotype was detected ten times or more. V gene TRBV7-9 combines with J gene TRBJ1-3; maybe TRBD1 (5 bases). The germline CDR1 and CDR2 sequences are SEHNR and FQNEAQ (reference sequence). The CDR3 runs to 14 residues. V was cut by 8 bases and J by 0 bases, with 11 bases left in between. The CDR3 DNA sequence: TGTGCCAGCGGGGGAGGTAGCTCTGGAAACACCATATATTTT. Protein: CASGGGSSGNTIYF.

This clonotype was observed many times. The chain is built from TRBV7-9 and TRBJ2-6; D perhaps matches TRBD1 (6 bases). Per the germline V gene, CDR1 is SEHNR and CDR2 is FQNEAQ (reference sequence). V shed 6 bases and J shed 0 bases, with 12 bases lying between them. This CDR3 has 16 residues. CDR3 bases: TGTGCCAGCAGTCCTATACAGGGCTCTGGGGCCAACGTCCTGACTTTC. Encoded protein: CASSPIQGSGANVLTF.

This clonotype occurred many times. The genes are TRBV6-2 or TRBV6-3 and TRBJ1-6, with D perhaps TRBD1 (6 bases). CDR3 size: 14 residues. Germline V lookup: CDR1 MNHEY, CDR2 SVGEGT. The germline V and J ends were trimmed by 7 bases and 10 bases, with 17 bases remaining between them. This CDR3 reads CASTRRSGESPLHF. The CDR3 nucleotides read TGTGCCAGCACCAGGAGGTCAGGGGAGTCACCCCTCCACTTT.

In this sample, this clonotype turned up a few times. V gene TRBV12-5 combines with J gene TRBJ1-6; D unclear. V was pared by 3 bases and J by 7 bases, with 10 bases between. CDR3 length equals 14 residues. CDR1 LGHNT and CDR2 FRNRAP come from the germline V gene. CDR3 DNA sequence: TGTGCTAGTGGTTTTCGATTTCAGAATTCACCCCTCCACTTT. This codes for CASGFRFQNSPLHF.

The chain employs TRBV15 and TRBJ1-2; D is undetermined. CDR1 is LNHNV and CDR2 is YYDKDF in the germline V gene (reference sequence). V lost 3 bases and J lost 8, with 16 bases in between. CDR3 size: 14 residues. In DNA, the CDR3 is TGTGCCACCAGCAGGAGGCAGTTGGCGGGCGGCTACACCTTC. Protein: CATSRRQLAGGYTF.

This clonotype was observed at least ten times. The chain combines TRBV20-1 with TRBJ1-1; D gene ambiguous. Germline V gives CDR1 DFQATT, CDR2 SNEGSKA (reference sequence). Trimming removed 3 bases from V and 8 bases from J, with 19 bases in between. CDR3 length equals 14 residues. The CDR3 nucleotides are TGCAGTGCTAGGGTCTGGGGTCCGGGCGCGGAAGCTTTCTTT. It is translated as CSARVWGPGAEAFF.